This T cell receptor beta chain comes out of a study of shared clonotypes between healthy human individuals. With regard to this clone: Its target is unknown. Other nucleotide sequences from this sample produce the same CDR3.

Profiling relied on immunoSEQ multiplex PCR, and the TCRdb table lists in-frame clones only, not all of them. Among 1.4 million to 1.5 million clones listed, around 97% were seen once. V lost 1 base to trimming and J lost 0 bases, with 4 bases between them. This CDR3 has 14 amino acids. The germline V gene has CDR1 LNHDA and CDR2 SQIVND (reference sequence). Subsets obtained from CD4+ cells comprised CD45RA+ naive and CD45RA-negative memory cells. Study results and caveats: Clonotypes shared by all four sorted-subset donors had higher generation probabilities than non-shared clonotypes. Represented diversity (both genetic and exposure-history) was limited by the small number of donors.

Sequencing input: naive CD4+ T cells sorted from blood. Subset in this sample: CD45RA+ positively selected. The chain employs TRBV19 and TRBJ1-5; no definite D call. This receptor was obtained from a young man in good health. The CDR3 loop reads CASSIAGSNQPQHF. In nucleotides, the CDR3 is TGTGCCAGTAGTATAGCAGGTAGCAATCAGCCCCAGCATTTT. The whole variable domain, filled in from reference TRBV19 and TRBJ1-5, reads DGGITQSPKYLFRKEGQNVTLSCEQNLNHDAMYWYRQDPGQGLRLIYYSQIVNDFQKGDIAEGYSVSREKKESFPLTVTSAQKNPTAFYLCASSIAGSNQPQHFGDGTRLSIL.